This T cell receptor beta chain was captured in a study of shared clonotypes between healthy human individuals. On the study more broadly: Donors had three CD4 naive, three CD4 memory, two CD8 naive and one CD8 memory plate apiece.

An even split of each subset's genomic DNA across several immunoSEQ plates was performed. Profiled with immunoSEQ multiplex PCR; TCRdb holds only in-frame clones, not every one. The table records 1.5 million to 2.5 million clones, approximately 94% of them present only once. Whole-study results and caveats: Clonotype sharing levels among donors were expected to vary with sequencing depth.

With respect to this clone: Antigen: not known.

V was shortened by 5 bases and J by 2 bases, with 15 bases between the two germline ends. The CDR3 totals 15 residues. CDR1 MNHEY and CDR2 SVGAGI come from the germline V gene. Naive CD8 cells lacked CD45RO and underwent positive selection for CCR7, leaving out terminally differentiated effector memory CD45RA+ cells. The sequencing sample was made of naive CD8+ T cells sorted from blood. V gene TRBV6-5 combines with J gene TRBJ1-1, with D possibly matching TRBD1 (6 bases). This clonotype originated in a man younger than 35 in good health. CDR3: CASSPIQGSNTEAFF. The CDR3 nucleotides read TGTGCCAGCAGTCCCATTCAGGGGAGCAACACTGAAGCTTTCTTT.